The entry below gives a single T cell receptor beta chain sequence along with its context. Per germline, CDR1 MNHEY and CDR2 SVGAGI. The CDR3 is 13 residues long. Trimming stripped 7 bases from V and 2 bases from J, with 12 bases between. This record belongs to a study of blood T cell repertoires in COVID-19. Study information: Samples of COVID-19 (acute and convalescent) were obtained from the United States, Italy and Spain. T cells, B-cell-depleted T cells, or PBMCs provided the cDNA or gDNA that served as material.

Study processing details: Reference gene primers were amplified, and this amplification served to estimate nucleated cell counts. Sequencing used immunoSEQ multiplex PCR; TCRdb keeps in-frame clones, though not all of them. The DNA was the basis for D and trimming; V, J and clone size are from that table. In the table there are 200,000 to 250,000 clones, roughly 80% of which are singletons. The chain employs TRBV6-5 and TRBJ2-7, with D unresolved. Sequenced material: peripheral blood. The TCR comes from a woman aged 80 or over with acute or convalescent COVID-19. The CDR3 here is CASIRVTPYEQYF. Here the CDR3 DNA reads TGTGCCAGCATTCGGGTAACCCCCTACGAGCAGTACTTC.